This T cell receptor (beta chain) was observed in a study of response to subunit inactivated influenza vaccine. Overall study results and limits: The study's authors posited that every seasonal influenza vaccination enlists few new T cells.

TCRdb recomputed calls from the RT-PCR reads with MiXCR, one row per CDR3 protein. The sample holds about 650,000 distinct CDR3 sequences; approximately 14% are singletons and the top ten take 6% to 9.5%. Germline lookup yields CDR1 SEHNR and CDR2 FQNEAQ (reference sequence). The V gene lost 5 bases and the J gene lost 2 bases, with 15 bases spanning the gap. The CDR3 runs to 15 residues. Note on this clonotype: Its antigen is as yet unknown.

The source material was PBMCs from blood, sampled less than 15 days before vaccination. The V gene is TRBV7-9, the J gene TRBJ2-5; D is unclear. This TCR came from a man aged 45-65 years who received an inactivated influenza vaccine. This chain's CDR3 is CASSTPTGRQETQYF. DNA for the CDR3: TGTGCCAGCAGCACCCCGACTGGACGGCAAGAGACCCAGTACTTC.